These 26 T cell receptor beta chains originate from one sample sequenced in a study of control samples from healthy donors and cancer patients. TCRdb's table, derived via immunoSEQ multiplex PCR, lists solely in-frame clones and lacks some. This sample has 75,000 to 90,000 clones, with over 75% found just once. The sample comprised blood. The source is a man aged 50 or older in good health.

The rearrangement links TRBV12-3 or TRBV12-4 to TRBJ1-6; the D gene is possibly TRBD1 (6 bases). The CDR3 runs to 13 residues. V dropped 2 bases and J dropped 7 bases, with 6 bases sitting between them. This chain's CDR3 is CASSLRGNSPLHF. CDR3 nucleotide sequence: TGTGCCAGCAGTTTAAGGGGGAATTCACCCCTCCACTTT.

This rearrangement joins TRBV13 to TRBJ1-1, with a tentative D call TRBD1 (6 bases). Germline V lookup: CDR1 PRHDT, CDR2 FYEKMQ (reference sequence). The CDR3 contains 18 residues. The V end was cut by 5 bases, the J end by 1 base, with 23 bases between. As DNA, the CDR3 is TGTGCCAGCAGCCCACCATCCCTCAGGGGACCGAGGAACACTGAAGCTTTCTTT. It specifies CASSPPSLRGPRNTEAFF.

This rearrangement joins TRBV25-1 to TRBJ2-1, with 9 bases identical to TRBD1. The CDR3 consists of 15 residues. V lost 7 bases to trimming and J lost 5 bases; unmatched junction nucleotides: 9. Germline assignment: CDR1 MGHDK and CDR2 SYGVNS. The chain's CDR3 is CASNKQGAVHNEQFF. CDR3 DNA sequence: TGTGCCAGCAACAAACAGGGGGCTGTCCACAATGAGCAGTTCTTC.

The chain joins TRBV9 to TRBJ2-2; TRBD2 aligns across 8 bases. V gave up 3 bases and J gave up 4 bases; unmatched junction bases: 11. Germline-derived CDR1 and CDR2 are SGDLS and YYNGEE. The CDR3 runs 17 residues. CDR3 nucleotide sequence: TGTGCCAGCAGCGCCTCTTTTTTGCGGGGGGTCACCGGGGAGCTGTTTTTT. Translating it yields CASSASFLRGVTGELFF.

The J gene is TRBJ2-5, the V gene TRBV5-1, with no clear D. Germline V CDR1 and CDR2: SGHRS, YFSETQ. The germline V and J ends were trimmed by 0 bases and 5 bases, with 17 bases remaining between them. This CDR3 contains 16 residues. The CDR3 reads CASSLGALGAFETQYF. DNA of the CDR3: TGCGCCAGCAGCTTGGGGGCCCTTGGTGCGTTTGAGACCCAGTACTTC.

This clone occurred once. The gene calls are TRBV3-1 (or the pseudogene TRBV3-2) and TRBJ2-1; TRBD2 matches at 10 bases. The trim removed 1 base at V and 7 bases at J, leaving 7 bases unmatched. Germline V lookup: CDR1 LGHDT, CDR2 YNNKEL (reference sequence). This CDR3 contains 16 residues. CDR3 protein: CASSQGSGGAFNEQFF. As DNA, the CDR3 is TGTGCCAGCAGCCAAGGAAGCGGGGGGGCCTTTAATGAGCAGTTCTTC.

The rearrangement uses TRBV12-3 or TRBV12-4 and TRBJ2-7, with 7 bases identical to TRBD1. The length of the CDR3 is 13 residues. V shed 6 bases and J 5 bases; nucleotides not matched to a gene: 7. CDR3 in amino acids: CASSPGTVHEQYF. CDR3 sequence (DNA): TGTGCCAGCAGCCCCGGGACAGTCCACGAGCAGTACTTC.

This clone appeared once. The chain couples TRBV19 to TRBJ2-5; 7 bases are a match to TRBD2. Germline trimming cut 6 bases from V and 2 bases from J; bases unmatched to any gene: 3. The germline V gene has CDR1 LNHDA and CDR2 SQIVND (reference sequence). The CDR3 has 13 residues. The CDR3 loop reads CASSMGGQETQYF. The CDR3 DNA sequence: TGTGCCAGTAGCATGGGGGGGCAAGAGACCCAGTACTTC.

This clone occurred once. The V call is TRBV6-5, the J call TRBJ1-2; 12 bases are a match to TRBD1. This CDR3 has 15 amino acids. Per the germline V gene, CDR1 is MNHEY and CDR2 is SVGAGI. After removal of 4 bases from V and 3 bases from J, the junction contained 3 bases not matched to a gene. Here the CDR3 reads CASSWGTGGDYGYTF. Here the CDR3 DNA reads TGTGCCAGCAGTTGGGGGACAGGGGGCGACTATGGCTACACCTTC.

The rearrangement links TRBV7-6 to TRBJ1-2; TRBD1 agrees at 9 bases. The V segment lost 5 bases and the J segment 2 bases; nucleotides outside the gene matches: 9. This CDR3 contains 16 residues. Germline CDR1 SGHVS, CDR2 FNYEAQ. CDR3: CASSPWPGQGNYGYTF. The CDR3, as DNA: TGTGCCAGCAGCCCCTGGCCGGGACAGGGAAACTATGGCTACACCTTC.

This clone was seen only once. This chain connects TRBV2 to TRBJ2-2; 7 bases are a match to TRBD2. Germline lookup yields CDR1 SNHLY and CDR2 FYNNEI. V lost 2 bases and J lost 2; bases outside the gene matches: 8. The CDR3 has 17 amino acids. CDR3 region: CASSEFWLAENTGELFF. The CDR3 DNA sequence: TGTGCCAGCAGTGAATTCTGGCTAGCGGAAAACACCGGGGAGCTGTTTTTT.

The CDR3 loop reads CASSKSPGGKDGYTF. The CDR3 DNA reads TGTGCCAGCAGCAAATCCCCCGGAGGGAAGGATGGCTACACCTTC. This chain links TRBV21-1 with TRBJ1-2. TRBV21-1 represents a pseudogene. The CDR3 has 15 residues.

This sequence joins TRBV5-4 and TRBJ1-4; 7 bases align to TRBD1. After removal of 5 bases from V and 6 bases from J, the junction contained 7 bases not matched to a gene. Germline-derived CDR1 and CDR2 are SGHNT and YYREEE (reference sequence). CDR3 size: 14 residues. The CDR3 region has the DNA TGTGCCAGCAGGATACAGGGGCCCGATGAAAAACTGTTTTTT. Translation gives CASRIQGPDEKLFF.

The J gene is TRBJ1-2, the V gene TRBV6-2 or TRBV6-3, with a weak D call TRBD1 (5 bases). V was trimmed by 4 bases and J by 4 bases, leaving 19 bases between them. The V gene's germline CDR1 is MNHEY and CDR2 SVGEGT. There are 16 residues in the CDR3. CDR3 bases: TGTGCCAGCAGTTCCCGGGGACGGTTGGGTTTCTATGGCTACACCTTC. Protein sequence: CASSSRGRLGFYGYTF.

The gene calls are TRBV2 and TRBJ2-1; D uncertain. CDR1 is SNHLY and CDR2 is FYNNEI in the germline V gene. V shed 3 bases and J shed 4 bases, with 10 bases lying between them. CDR3 length: 14 residues. The CDR3 DNA reads TGTGCCAGCAGTGACCCTAGGCATTACAATGAGCAGTTCTTC. Translation: CASSDPRHYNEQFF. Supplemented by reference TRBV2 and TRBJ2-1, the full variable domain reads EPEVTQTPSHQVTQMGQEVILRCVPISNHLYFYWYRQILGQKVEFLVSFYNNEISEKSEIFDDQFSVERPDGSNFTLKIRSTKLEDSAMYFCASSDPRHYNEQFFGPGTRLTVL.

The table lists this clone with a count of one. The J gene is TRBJ2-1, the V gene TRBV15; TRBD1 aligns across 8 bases. V was clipped by 7 bases and J by 4 bases; unmatched bases: 6. CDR1 is LNHNV, CDR2 YYDKDF, per germline (reference sequence). This CDR3 region has 14 residues. As DNA, the CDR3 is TGTGCCACCATTTACAGGGGGAATTACAATGAGCAGTTCTTC. Translation: CATIYRGNYNEQFF.

This clone was found once. The rearrangement links TRBV9 to TRBJ1-4; D unclear. This CDR3 is built from 15 residues. Between the trimmed V and J ends, which lost 0 bases and 3 bases, there was a span of 9 bases. Looked up from germline, CDR1 is SGDLS and CDR2 is YYNGEE. Here the CDR3 DNA reads TGTGCCAGCAGCGTAGTTCATCGGCCTAATGAAAAACTGTTTTTT. It yields the protein CASSVVHRPNEKLFF.

In this sample, this clone turned up once. The chain carries TRBV6-5 and TRBJ2-2; TRBD2 might be the D (5 bases). Germline V lookup: CDR1 MNHEY, CDR2 SVGAGI. The CDR3 consists of 15 residues. Between the trimmed V and J ends, which lost 4 bases and 4 bases, there was a span of 13 bases. The CDR3 spells CASSSQRQSTGELFF. In DNA, the CDR3 is TGTGCCAGCAGTTCCCAGCGGCAATCCACCGGGGAGCTGTTTTTT.

The chain links TRBV2 to TRBJ1-4; D remains ambiguous. The V end lost 3 bases, the J end lost 10 bases, and 21 bases lay between the germline ends. CDR1 and CDR2 from the germline V gene are SNHLY and FYNNEI. The CDR3 consists of 16 residues. The CDR3 coding sequence is TGTGCCAGCAGTGACTCCTCCGACCCCCGTACTGGAAAACTGTTTTTT. It encodes CASSDSSDPRTGKLFF.

The rearrangement uses TRBV2 and TRBJ1-2; D unclear. Germline CDR1 and CDR2: SNHLY and FYNNEI. V was cut by 7 bases and J by 1 base, with 13 bases left in between. This CDR3 comprises 14 residues. The chain's CDR3 is CASTPQIDNYGYTF. The CDR3 DNA is TGTGCCAGCACTCCGCAAATAGATAACTATGGCTACACCTTC.

V gene TRBV7-9 combines with J gene TRBJ1-2; 8 bases fit TRBD1. CDR3 length: 12 residues. The trim removed 5 bases at V and 8 bases at J, leaving 4 bases unmatched. Germline CDR1 is SEHNR and CDR2 is FQNEAQ (reference sequence). The CDR3 nucleotides are TGTGCCAGCAGCGCAGGGGGCCGCGGCTACACCTTC. This codes for CASSAGGRGYTF. The full variable domain, its missing parts supplied by reference TRBV7-9 and TRBJ1-2, is DTGVSQNPRHKITKRGQNVTFRCDPISEHNRLYWYRQTLGQGPEFLTYFQNEAQLEKSRLLSDRFSAERPKGSFSTLEIQRTEQGDSAMYLCASSAGGRGYTFGSGTRLTVV.

The CDR3 loop reads CASSYVFGGQSGANVLTF. CDR3 DNA sequence: TGTGCCAGCAGTTACGTGTTCGGGGGGCAATCTGGGGCCAACGTCCTGACTTTC. This chain joins TRBV6-2 or TRBV6-3 and TRBJ2-6; possibly TRBD2 for D (7 bases). Looked up from germline, CDR1 is MNHEY and CDR2 is SVGEGT. V lost 2 bases and J lost 1, with 15 bases in between. The CDR3 contains 18 residues.

The rearrangement joins TRBV3-1 (or the pseudogene TRBV3-2) to TRBJ1-2, with TRBD1 matching over 12 bases. This CDR3 has 15 amino acids. V shed 6 bases and J 4 bases; nucleotides not matched to a gene: 6. Germline CDR1 is LGHDT and CDR2 is YNNKEL (reference sequence). The chain's CDR3 is CASRGQGAMGYGYTF. DNA for the CDR3: TGTGCCAGCAGGGGACAGGGGGCGATGGGCTATGGCTACACCTTC.

V and J are TRBV18 and TRBJ2-1; D may correspond to TRBD1 or TRBD2 (6 bases each). Germline V lookup: CDR1 KGHSH, CDR2 LQKENI. V dropped 3 bases and J dropped 1 base, with 10 bases sitting between them. The CDR3 runs to 15 residues. CDR3 coding DNA: TGTGCCAGCTCACCGGGGGCGGGATCCTACAATGAGCAGTTCTTC. Residues: CASSPGAGSYNEQFF.

The rearrangement uses TRBV5-6 and TRBJ1-6; 9 bases are shared with TRBD1. J gave up 7 bases and V 4 bases, and 3 bases lay outside the gene matches. The CDR3 is 14 residues long. Looked up from germline, CDR1 is SGHDT and CDR2 is YYEEEE. CDR3 DNA sequence: TGTGCCAGCAGCCGGACAGGGGCAAATTCACCCCTCCACTTT. Protein sequence: CASSRTGANSPLHF.

This sequence joins TRBV7-3 and TRBJ2-7; D is unresolved. Trimming removed 0 bases at V and 6 bases at J, with 15 bases between. This CDR3 has 15 amino acids. Germline assignment: CDR1 SGHTA and CDR2 FQGTGA. In nucleotides, the CDR3 is TGTGCCAGCAGCTTAACGGGCGGAAAAGGATCCGAGCAGTACTTC. This codes for CASSLTGGKGSEQYF.